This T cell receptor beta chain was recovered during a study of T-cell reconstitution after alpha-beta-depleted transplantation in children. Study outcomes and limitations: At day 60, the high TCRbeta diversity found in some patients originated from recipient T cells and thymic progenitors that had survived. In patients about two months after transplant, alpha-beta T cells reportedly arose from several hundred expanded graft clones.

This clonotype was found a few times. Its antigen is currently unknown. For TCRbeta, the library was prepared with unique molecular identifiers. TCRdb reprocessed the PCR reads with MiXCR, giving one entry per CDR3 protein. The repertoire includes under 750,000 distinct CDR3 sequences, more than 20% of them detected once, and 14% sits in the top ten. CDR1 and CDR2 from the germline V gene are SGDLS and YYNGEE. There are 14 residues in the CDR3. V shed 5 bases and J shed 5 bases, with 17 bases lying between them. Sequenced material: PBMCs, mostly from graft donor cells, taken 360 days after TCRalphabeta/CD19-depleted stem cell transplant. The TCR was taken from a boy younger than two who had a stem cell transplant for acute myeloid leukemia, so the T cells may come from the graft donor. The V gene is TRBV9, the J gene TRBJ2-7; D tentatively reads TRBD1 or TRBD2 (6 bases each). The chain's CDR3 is CASSPRGGRNEQYF. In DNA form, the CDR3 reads TGTGCCAGCAGTCCTCGTGGGGGGCGGAACGAGCAGTACTTC.